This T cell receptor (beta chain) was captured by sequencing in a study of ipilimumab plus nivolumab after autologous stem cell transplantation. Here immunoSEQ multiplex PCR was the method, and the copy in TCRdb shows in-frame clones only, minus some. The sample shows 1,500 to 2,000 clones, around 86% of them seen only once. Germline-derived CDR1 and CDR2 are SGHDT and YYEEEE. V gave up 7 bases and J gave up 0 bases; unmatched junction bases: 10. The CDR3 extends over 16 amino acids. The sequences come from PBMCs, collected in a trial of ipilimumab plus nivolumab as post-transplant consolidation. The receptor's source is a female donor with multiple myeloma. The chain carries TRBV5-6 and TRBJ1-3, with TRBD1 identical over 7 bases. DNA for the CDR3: TGTGCCAGCGTAACCTTCCCAGGGGGCTCTGGAAACACCATATATTTT. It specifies CASVTFPGGSGNTIYF.